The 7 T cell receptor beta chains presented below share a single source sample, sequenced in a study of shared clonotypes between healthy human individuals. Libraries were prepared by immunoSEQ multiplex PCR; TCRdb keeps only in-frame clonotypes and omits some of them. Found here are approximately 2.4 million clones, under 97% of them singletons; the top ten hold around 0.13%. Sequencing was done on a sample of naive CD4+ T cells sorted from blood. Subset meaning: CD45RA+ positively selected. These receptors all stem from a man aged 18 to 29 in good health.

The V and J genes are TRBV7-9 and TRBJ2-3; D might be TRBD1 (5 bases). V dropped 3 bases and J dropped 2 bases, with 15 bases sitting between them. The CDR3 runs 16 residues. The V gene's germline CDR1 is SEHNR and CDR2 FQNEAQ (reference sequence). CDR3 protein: CASSLFAKGATDTQYF. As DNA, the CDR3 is TGTGCCAGCAGCTTGTTTGCGAAAGGGGCCACAGATACGCAGTATTTT.

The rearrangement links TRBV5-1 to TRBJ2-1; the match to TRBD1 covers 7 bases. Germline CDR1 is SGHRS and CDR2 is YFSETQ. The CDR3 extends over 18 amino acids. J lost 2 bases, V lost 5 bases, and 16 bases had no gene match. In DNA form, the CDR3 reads TGCGCCAGCAGTTTAGGGGGACAAAGGGGGCCCCCCTACAATGAGCAGTTCTTC. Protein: CASSLGGQRGPPYNEQFF.

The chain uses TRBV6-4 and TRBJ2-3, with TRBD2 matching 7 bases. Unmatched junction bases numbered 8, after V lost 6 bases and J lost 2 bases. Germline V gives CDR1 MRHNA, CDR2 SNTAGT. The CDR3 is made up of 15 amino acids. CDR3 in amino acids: CASSRTRGHTDTQYF. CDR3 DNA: TGTGCCAGCAGCCGGACTAGAGGCCACACAGATACGCAGTATTTT.

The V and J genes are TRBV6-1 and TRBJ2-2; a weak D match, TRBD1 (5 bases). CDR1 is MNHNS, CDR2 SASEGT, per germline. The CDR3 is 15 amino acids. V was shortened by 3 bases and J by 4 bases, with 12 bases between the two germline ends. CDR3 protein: CASSDRGRVTGELFF. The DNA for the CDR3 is TGTGCCAGCAGTGATAGGGGCAGGGTCACCGGGGAGCTGTTTTTT.

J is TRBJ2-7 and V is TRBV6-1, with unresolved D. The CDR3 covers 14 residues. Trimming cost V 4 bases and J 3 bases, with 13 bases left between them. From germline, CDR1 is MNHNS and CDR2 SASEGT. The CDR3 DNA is TGTGCCAGCAGTGGCCGGACCGCCGTCTACGAGCAGTACTTC. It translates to CASSGRTAVYEQYF.

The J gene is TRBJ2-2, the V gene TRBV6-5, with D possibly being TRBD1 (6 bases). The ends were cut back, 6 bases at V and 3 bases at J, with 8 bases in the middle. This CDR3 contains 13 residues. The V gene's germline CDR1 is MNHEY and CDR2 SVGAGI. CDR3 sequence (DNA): TGTGCCAGCAGATACAGGGACACCGGGGAGCTGTTTTTT. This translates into CASRYRDTGELFF.

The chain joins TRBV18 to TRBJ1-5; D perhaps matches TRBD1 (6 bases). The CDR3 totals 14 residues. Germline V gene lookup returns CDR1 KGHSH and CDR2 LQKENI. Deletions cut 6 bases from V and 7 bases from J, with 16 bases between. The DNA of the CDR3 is TGTGCCAGCTCGGACCAGGGGCGCGGGCAGCCCCAGCATTTT. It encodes CASSDQGRGQPQHF. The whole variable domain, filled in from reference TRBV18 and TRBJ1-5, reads NAGVMQNPRHLVRRRGQEARLRCSPMKGHSHVYWYRQLPEEGLKFMVYLQKENIIDESGMPKERFSAEFPKEGPSILRIQQVVRGDSAAYFCASSDQGRGQPQHFGDGTRLSIL.